The sequence of this T cell receptor (beta chain) was determined in a study of control samples from healthy donors and cancer patients. TCRdb's table, derived via immunoSEQ multiplex PCR, lists solely in-frame clones and lacks some. The table shows roughly 370,000 clones, with about nine tenths occurring only once. V shed 0 bases and J 4 bases; nucleotides not matched to a gene: 2. The length of the CDR3 is 15 residues. Germline CDR1 reads GTSNPN; CDR2 reads SVGIG (reference sequence). The V and J genes are TRBV30 and TRBJ2-1; TRBD2 agrees at 11 bases. This sequence originates from a middle-aged man with head and neck cancer. Source material: PBMCs. The CDR3 bases are TGTGCCTGGAGTGTCTCTAGCGGGAGGTACAATGAGCAGTTCTTC. Translation: CAWSVSSGRYNEQFF.